These 27 T cell receptor beta chains share one sample of origin, sequenced in a study of blood T cell repertoires in COVID-19. The table came from immunoSEQ multiplex PCR; TCRdb's copy has only in-frame clones and leaves some out. Among about 300,000 clones listed, 65% to 90% were seen once. The material sequenced was PBMCs or T cells enriched from blood (not recorded which). These receptor sequences come from a woman aged 18 to 35 who had recovered from COVID-19.

The chain employs TRBV9 and TRBJ2-3, with 15 bases lining up with TRBD2. Germline-derived CDR1 and CDR2 are SGDLS and YYNGEE. Unmatched junction bases numbered 18, after V lost 4 bases and J lost 0 bases. The CDR3 loop spans 22 amino acids. The CDR3 loop reads CASSIGLAGGPASFSSTDTQYF. CDR3 nucleotides: TGTGCCAGCAGCATCGGACTAGCGGGGGGGCCTGCCAGTTTTTCTAGCACAGATACGCAGTATTTT.

The rearrangement joins TRBV28 to TRBJ1-6; tentatively, D is TRBD1 (5 bases). V was cut by 2 bases and J by 7 bases, with 12 bases left in between. Germline CDR1 and CDR2: MDHEN and SYDVKM. The CDR3 has 15 residues. CDR3 nucleotide sequence: TGTGCCAGCAGTTTAGATCGGGGGTGGAATTCACCCCTCCACTTT. This gives the protein CASSLDRGWNSPLHF.

The rearrangement joins TRBV5-6 to TRBJ2-2, with TRBD2 matching 10 bases. The CDR3 extends over 17 amino acids. J lost 7 bases, V lost 2 bases, and 11 bases had no gene match. Per the germline V gene, CDR1 is SGHDT and CDR2 is YYEEEE. The CDR3: CASSLAGGPSVDGELFF. For the CDR3, the DNA is TGTGCCAGCAGCTTAGCGGGAGGGCCATCAGTTGACGGGGAGCTGTTTTTT.

This CDR3 reads CASSGQGAYEQYF. The CDR3 DNA reads as TGTGCCAGCAGTGGACAGGGCGCCTACGAGCAGTACTTC. The V gene is TRBV2, the J gene TRBJ2-7, with 7 bases matching TRBD1. The germline gives CDR1 SNHLY, CDR2 FYNNEI. CDR3 length: 13 residues. V shed 4 bases and J 2 bases; nucleotides not matched to a gene: 2.

The chain uses TRBV5-1 and TRBJ1-1, with 7 nucleotides matching TRBD1. In germline, CDR1 is SGHRS, CDR2 YFSETQ. Trimming cost V 4 bases and J 3 bases; bases outside gene matches: 9. The CDR3 totals 15 residues. The CDR3 DNA sequence: TGCGCCAGCAGCGCGGGACAGCCTGGGTACACTGAAGCTTTCTTT. It encodes CASSAGQPGYTEAFF.

V is TRBV6-5 and J is TRBJ1-3, with D hard to call. From germline, CDR1 is MNHEY and CDR2 SVGAGI. The V and J ends lost 4 bases and 0 bases respectively, with 7 bases between them. The CDR3 runs to 14 residues. DNA of the CDR3: TGTGCCAGCAGTTTCATGAGCTCTGGAAACACCATATATTTT. Translating gives CASSFMSSGNTIYF.

The chain has TRBV6-1 and TRBJ2-1, with TRBD2 matching over 12 bases. Per the germline V gene, CDR1 is MNHNS and CDR2 is SASEGT. Trimming cost V 3 bases and J 4 bases; bases outside gene matches: 1. This CDR3 has 15 amino acids. CDR3: CASSEGLAGYNEQFF. CDR3 nucleotides: TGTGCCAGCAGTGAGGGACTAGCGGGTTACAATGAGCAGTTCTTC.

The chain employs TRBV6-5 and TRBJ2-2, with D hard to call. Germline V lookup: CDR1 MNHEY, CDR2 SVGAGI. The CDR3 spans 13 residues. V lost 5 bases to trimming and J lost 4 bases, with 8 bases between them. CDR3 in DNA: TGTGCCAGCAGTCTCACAGCCACCGGGGAGCTGTTTTTT. Protein product: CASSLTATGELFF.

The chain joins TRBV5-5 to TRBJ2-1; 7 nucleotides line up with TRBD2. V was clipped by 4 bases and J by 0 bases; unmatched bases: 7. This CDR3 is built from 16 residues. The germline gives CDR1 SGHKS, CDR2 YYEKEE (reference sequence). The CDR3 is CASSQVGGSSYNEQFF. The CDR3 DNA is TGTGCCAGCAGCCAAGTCGGGGGGAGCTCCTACAATGAGCAGTTCTTC.

V and J are TRBV7-8 and TRBJ2-7; tentatively, D is TRBD1 (5 bases). CDR3 length: 15 amino acids. Trimming took off 1 base at V and 6 bases at J, with 16 bases between the two ends. CDR1 and CDR2 (germline): SGHVS, FQNEAQ. This CDR3 reads CASSLVQGYAGEQYF. The CDR3 nucleotides read TGTGCCAGCAGCTTAGTTCAGGGTTATGCAGGCGAGCAGTACTTC.

This clone occurred once. DNA of the CDR3: TGTGCCAGTAGTTTGGGACAGGCAAATAATTCACCCCTCCACTTT. Its translation: CASSLGQANNSPLHF. The V and J genes are TRBV19 and TRBJ1-6; 8 bases match TRBD1. Unmatched junction bases numbered 5, after V lost 5 bases and J lost 5 bases. The CDR3 is made up of 15 amino acids. Germline-derived CDR1 and CDR2 are LNHDA and SQIVND (reference sequence).

The V call is TRBV10-3, the J call TRBJ2-1; 13 nucleotides line up with TRBD2. Germline loops: CDR1 ENHRY, CDR2 SYGVKD. The V segment lost 6 bases and the J segment 10 bases; nucleotides outside the gene matches: 12. CDR3 length: 16 residues. The CDR3 region is CAISQGTSGNQREQFF. Here the CDR3 DNA reads TGTGCCATCAGCCAAGGGACTAGCGGGAATCAAAGGGAGCAGTTCTTC.

The rearrangement uses TRBV18 and TRBJ2-5, with D possibly being TRBD2 (5 bases). The CDR3 length is 17 residues. Germline CDR1 reads KGHSH; CDR2 reads LQKENI. V was trimmed by 3 bases and J by 2 bases, leaving 19 bases between them. CDR3 nucleotide sequence: TGTGCCAGCTCACCGAAATTTTTGGGGAGCGGACAAGAGACCCAGTACTTC. This gives the protein CASSPKFLGSGQETQYF.

The chain recombines TRBV5-6 with TRBJ1-2; D is undetermined. V was shortened by 4 bases and J by 3 bases, with 13 bases between the two germline ends. Per germline, CDR1 SGHDT and CDR2 YYEEEE. The CDR3 runs to 14 residues. CDR3 bases: TGTGCCAGCAGCCCCGTGGGAGCGGACTATGGCTACACCTTC. This translates into CASSPVGADYGYTF. The full variable domain, its missing parts supplied by reference TRBV5-6 and TRBJ1-2, is DAGVTQSPTHLIKTRGQQVTLRCSPKSGHDTVSWYQQALGQGPQFIFQYYEEEERQRGNFPDRFSGHQFPNYSSELNVNALLLGDSALYLCASSPVGADYGYTFGSGTRLTVV.

V usage is TRBV10-1 and J usage is TRBJ1-1; D might be TRBD1 (5 bases). V lost 4 bases to trimming and J lost 4 bases, with 10 bases between them. This CDR3 region has 13 residues. Germline V lookup: CDR1 WNHNN, CDR2 SYGVQD (reference sequence). The CDR3 region is CASSGGGSTEAFF. The CDR3 region has the DNA TGCGCCAGCAGTGGGGGGGGGAGCACTGAAGCTTTCTTT.

V gene TRBV2 combines with J gene TRBJ1-1; maybe TRBD1 (6 bases). There are 11 residues in the CDR3. V gave up 7 bases and J gave up 8 bases, with 11 bases separating them. Germline CDR1 SNHLY, CDR2 FYNNEI. CDR3 sequence (DNA): TGTGCCAGCACTGGGGACATCGAAGCTTTCTTT. Translation: CASTGDIEAFF. The variable domain in full, completed from reference TRBV2 and TRBJ1-1, reads EPEVTQTPSHQVTQMGQEVILRCVPISNHLYFYWYRQILGQKVEFLVSFYNNEISEKSEIFDDQFSVERPDGSNFTLKIRSTKLEDSAMYFCASTGDIEAFFGQGTRLTVV.

This sequence joins TRBV20-1 and TRBJ1-2; D perhaps matches TRBD1 (5 bases). Germline V gene data show CDR1 as DFQATT and CDR2 as SNEGSKA (reference sequence). This CDR3 region has 11 residues. With 6 bases removed from V and 7 bases from J, the gap between germline ends came to 12 bases. Here the CDR3 DNA reads TGCAGTGCCTCAGGGTATTCTGGCTACACCTTC. Its protein is CSASGYSGYTF.

The genes are TRBV6-5 and TRBJ2-7; D perhaps matches TRBD2 (6 bases). Germline CDR1 reads MNHEY; CDR2 reads SVGAGI. The CDR3 consists of 12 residues. V was cut by 8 bases and J by 3 bases, with 11 bases left in between. The CDR3 protein is CASAGHHYEQYF. CDR3 coding DNA: TGTGCCAGCGCGGGGCACCACTACGAGCAGTACTTC.

This clone was seen once. The chain joins TRBV12-3 or TRBV12-4 to TRBJ2-7; TRBD1 might be the D (6 bases). V was clipped by 6 bases and J by 4 bases, with 10 bases between them. The CDR3 spans 12 residues. The CDR3 sequence: CASSQGGYEQYF. The DNA of the CDR3 is TGTGCCAGCAGCCAAGGGGGTTACGAGCAGTACTTC.

This chain links TRBV28 with TRBJ2-3; 7 bases map to TRBD2. The CDR3 runs to 16 residues. J gave up 2 bases and V 3 bases, and 8 bases lay outside the gene matches. CDR1 is MDHEN, CDR2 SYDVKM, per germline. The CDR3, as DNA: TGTGCCAGCAGTTTTTCGGAGCGGGACTACACAGATACGCAGTATTTT. This encodes CASSFSERDYTDTQYF.

Worth noting for this clone: An end of the junction does not agree with germline; a read error may underlie this. The V and J genes are TRBV2 and TRBJ2-2; either TRBD1 or TRBD2 may supply D (5 bases each). The CDR3 is made up of 13 amino acids. Germline V gene lookup returns CDR1 SNHLY and CDR2 FYNNEI. CDR3 sequence (DNA): TGTGCCAGCAGCGAAGAGGGGACCGGGGAGCTGTTTTTT. Protein sequence: CASSEEGTGELFF.

V and J are TRBV11-2 and TRBJ2-1; tentative D call: TRBD2 (6 bases). The CDR3 is made up of 17 amino acids. V lost 4 bases and J lost 1, with 17 bases in between. Germline V CDR1 and CDR2: SGHAT, FQNNGV. The CDR3 spells CASSSFIGSKSYNEQFF. In DNA, the CDR3 is TGTGCCAGCAGCTCCTTCATCGGGAGTAAGTCCTACAATGAGCAGTTCTTC.

The chain links TRBV9 to TRBJ1-2; D remains unclear. Per germline, CDR1 SGDLS and CDR2 YYNGEE. This CDR3 comprises 15 residues. V lost 0 bases and J 0 bases, leaving 9 bases between the germline ends. The CDR3 DNA follows: TGTGCCAGCAGCGTAGGAGGCGCATCTAACTATGGCTACACCTTC. Protein sequence: CASSVGGASNYGYTF.

The chain combines TRBV19 with TRBJ2-1, with 8 bases lining up with TRBD2. The germline CDR1 and CDR2 sequences are LNHDA and SQIVND (reference sequence). The CDR3 is made up of 16 amino acids. Germline trimming cut 5 bases from V and 3 bases from J; bases unmatched to any gene: 9. This chain's CDR3 is CASSAVGLDFYNEQFF. CDR3 bases: TGTGCCAGTAGTGCGGTGGGACTAGATTTCTACAATGAGCAGTTCTTC.

The rearrangement joins TRBV3-1 (or the pseudogene TRBV3-2) to TRBJ1-1; 12 bases align to TRBD1. Per the germline V gene, CDR1 is LGHDT and CDR2 is YNNKEL (reference sequence). The CDR3 length is 14 residues. With 2 bases clipped from V and 10 bases from J, the junction kept 5 bases outside the gene matches. CDR3 sequence reads: CASSQTRDRGRAFF. In nucleotides, the CDR3 is TGTGCCAGCAGCCAAACCCGGGACAGGGGGCGAGCTTTCTTT.

The chain uses TRBV25-1 and TRBJ1-2; the D gene is possibly TRBD1 (6 bases). The germline gives CDR1 MGHDK, CDR2 SYGVNS. Between the trimmed V and J ends, which lost 6 bases and 7 bases, there was a span of 15 bases. CDR3 length: 13 amino acids. CDR3 bases: TGTGCCAGCAGCGTCGGGGGGGGGCTTGGCTACACCTTC. Its translation is CASSVGGGLGYTF.

The genes are TRBV4-1 and TRBJ1-2, with TRBD1 as a possible D gene (6 bases). The CDR3 extends over 13 amino acids. Trimming cost V 1 base and J 4 bases, with 7 bases left between them. The germline V gene encodes CDR1 MGHRA and CDR2 YSYEKL. The CDR3 is CASSQATGYGYTF. CDR3 DNA sequence: TGCGCCAGCAGCCAAGCGACAGGCTATGGCTACACCTTC.